The TCR beta chain under discussion was sequenced for a study of T-cell reconstitution after alpha-beta-depleted transplantation in children. The library targeted TCRbeta and was prepared with unique molecular identifiers. TCRdb processed the PCR reads anew with MiXCR; each CDR3 protein has one entry. The data show about 200,000 distinct CDR3 sequences, about a sixth seen once. The germline V gene has CDR1 MGHRA and CDR2 YSYEKL. V lost 1 base, J lost 8 bases, and 8 bases stayed unmatched. The CDR3 runs 15 residues. The TCR comes from a male patient aged 2 to 9 who had a stem cell transplant for acute lymphoblastic leukemia, so the T cells may come from the graft donor. The V gene is TRBV4-1, the J gene TRBJ2-1, with 7 positions matching TRBD2. The specimen comprised PBMCs, mostly from graft donor cells, sampled 360 days after TCRalphabeta/CD19-depleted stem cell transplant. The CDR3 here is CASSQVPQGGDEQFF. The CDR3 nucleotides read TGCGCCAGCAGCCAAGTCCCCCAGGGAGGGGATGAGCAGTTCTTC.